Given below is one T cell receptor beta chain in context. What it binds is not known. This sample was taken from a study of T cells in Graves' hyperthyroidism and ophthalmopathy. As for the study in general: Peripheral blood samples were taken at initial diagnosis, prior to any treatment. The study, taken as a whole, reports: Most expanded thyroid clonotypes above 0.001 recurred in blood. In simple terms, a model built on 13 V-J features told ophthalmopathy apart from stable hyperthyroidism.

Amplification of TCR beta CDR3 regions was performed using RNA transcripts as template. HTBI primers were employed in a first-round RT-PCR of the TCR CDR3. MiXCR, run by TCRdb on the multiplex PCR reads, gives a single entry per CDR3 protein. This table holds some 210,000 distinct CDR3 sequences, roughly 18% found once. Source material for PBMCs was 10 ml fresh peripheral blood. The TCR originated in a man aged 50 to 60 with Graves' hyperthyroidism. Sequenced input: blood.

The CDR3 is CSAPPTGGRGETQYF. CDR3 DNA: TGCAGTGCTCCGCCGACAGGGGGCCGTGGAGAGACCCAGTACTTC. The rearrangement uses TRBV20-1 and TRBJ2-5, with 10 bases lining up with TRBD1. This CDR3 spans 15 amino acids. With V trimmed by 5 bases and J by 4 bases, 10 bases remained unmatched. Germline CDR1 and CDR2: DFQATT and SNEGSKA (reference sequence).